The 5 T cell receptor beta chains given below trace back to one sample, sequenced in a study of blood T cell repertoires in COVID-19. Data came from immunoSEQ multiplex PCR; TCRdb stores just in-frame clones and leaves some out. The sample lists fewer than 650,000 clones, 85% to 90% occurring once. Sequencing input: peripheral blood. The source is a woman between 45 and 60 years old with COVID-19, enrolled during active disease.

CDR3 residues: CASSTQGDTEAFF. Here the CDR3 DNA reads TGTGCCAGCAGTACCCAGGGGGACACTGAAGCTTTCTTT. The rearrangement uses TRBV12-3 or TRBV12-4 and TRBJ1-1; 7 positions match TRBD1. The CDR3 has 13 amino acids. With 5 bases clipped from V and 3 bases from J, the junction kept 3 bases outside the gene matches.

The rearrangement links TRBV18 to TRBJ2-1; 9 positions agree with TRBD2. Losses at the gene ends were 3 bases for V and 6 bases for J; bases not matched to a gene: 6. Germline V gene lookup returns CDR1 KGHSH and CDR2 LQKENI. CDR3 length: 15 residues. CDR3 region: CASSPSGGSSNEQFF. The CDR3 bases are TGTGCCAGCTCACCTAGCGGGGGAAGCTCCAATGAGCAGTTCTTC.

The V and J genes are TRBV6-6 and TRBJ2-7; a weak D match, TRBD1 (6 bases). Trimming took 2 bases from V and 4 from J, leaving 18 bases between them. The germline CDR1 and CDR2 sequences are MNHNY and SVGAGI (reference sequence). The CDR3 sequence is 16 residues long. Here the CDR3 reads CASSYPWTVNPYEQYF. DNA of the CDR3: TGTGCCAGCAGTTACCCCTGGACAGTCAACCCGTACGAGCAGTACTTC.

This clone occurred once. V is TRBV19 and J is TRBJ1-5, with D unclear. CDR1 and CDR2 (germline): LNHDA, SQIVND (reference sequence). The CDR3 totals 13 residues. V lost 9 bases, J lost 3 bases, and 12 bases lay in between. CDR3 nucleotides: TGTGCCAGCGACACTTTGGACAATCAGCCCCAGCATTTT. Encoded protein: CASDTLDNQPQHF.

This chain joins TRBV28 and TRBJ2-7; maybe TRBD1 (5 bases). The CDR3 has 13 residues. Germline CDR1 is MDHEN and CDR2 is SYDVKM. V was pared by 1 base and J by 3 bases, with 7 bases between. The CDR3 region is CASSLSGIYEQYF. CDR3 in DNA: TGTGCCAGCAGTTTATCAGGGATCTACGAGCAGTACTTC.